The present TCR beta chain was sequenced within a study of CD8+ T cells in alopecia areata. The wider study: For 6 to 18 months, tofacitinib was taken, and 6 months off drug followed.

RNA was isolated and reverse transcribed to cDNA, the sequencing template. Clones were read by immunoSEQ multiplex PCR, and TCRdb kept only the in-frame ones, dropping some. Among 140,000 or so clones, 51% were seen once, and the ten largest hold approximately 1%. Findings and caveats of the study: Besides other cells, scalp samples also yield sequences of resident alphabeta T cells from normal skin.

A remark on this clone: Its antigen is currently unknown.

The CDR3 length is 12 residues. Trimming removed 7 bases at V and 0 bases at J, with 7 bases between. CDR1 is SNHLY, CDR2 FYNNEI, per germline. The V gene is TRBV2, the J gene TRBJ2-7; D may be TRBD1 (5 bases). The source material was CD4+ T cells sorted from blood, sampled at week 0. This TCR was sampled from a human donor with alopecia areata. CDR3 region: CASNGASYEQYF. CDR3 DNA: TGTGCCAGCAATGGGGCCTCCTACGAGCAGTACTTC.